This T cell receptor (beta chain) was sequenced in a study of blood T cell repertoires in COVID-19. In the study's own analysis: Cell counts per sample came from amplifying reference gene primers. The data were produced by immunoSEQ multiplex PCR, yet TCRdb's version contains in-frame clones alone and is incomplete. Clone size and the V and J calls come from that table; the DNA yielded D and trimming. The sample includes some 25,000 clones, around 91% of them seen just once. The CDR3 covers 10 residues. With 5 bases removed from V and 8 bases from J, the gap between germline ends came to 3 bases. CDR1 is SEHNR and CDR2 is FQNEAQ in the germline V gene (reference sequence).

This sequence originates from a man aged 70 or older with acute or convalescent COVID-19. This sequence joins TRBV7-9 and TRBJ2-2; D remains ambiguous. Source material: peripheral blood. The CDR3 bases are TGTGCCAGCAGCCGGGGGGAGCTGTTTTTT. Its translation: CASSRGELFF.